In this sample, the clone carrying this T cell receptor (beta chain) turned up many times. The antigen is not known. These data come from a study of regulatory T cells in long-lasting Graves disease. Study observations and caveats: Peripheral blood was the sole material, not thyroid tissue.

Trimming took 0 bases from V and 0 from J, leaving 13 bases between them. Looked up from germline, CDR1 is DFQATT and CDR2 is SNEGSKA (reference sequence). The CDR3 has 16 amino acids. Stated time point: newly diagnosed GD, antithyroid drugs for less than 3 months. PBMC RNA served as the TCR library source. Libraries of TCR beta came from iRepertoire HTBI primers plus Arm-PCR of CDR3 regions. MiXCR, applied by TCRdb to the multiplex PCR reads, yields one record per CDR3 protein. The sample lists hundreds of thousands of distinct CDR3 sequences; approximately 15% were seen once. This same sample was also taken into another study, of T cells in Graves' hyperthyroidism and ophthalmopathy. That publication notes: Patients with uncontrolled infections, other autoimmune diseases, pregnancy or lactation were excluded.

The sample here was peripheral blood mononuclear cells (PBMCs), taken at new diagnosis, from a patient treated with antithyroid drugs. The receptor was derived from a woman aged 40 to 50 with Graves disease. The rearrangement uses TRBV20-1 and TRBJ2-3; TRBD2 might be the D (5 bases). CDR3 region: CSAREMDGISTDTQYF. For the CDR3, the DNA is TGCAGTGCTAGAGAAATGGACGGGATTAGCACAGATACGCAGTATTTT.